The 10 T cell receptor beta chains in this list originate from one sample, sequenced in a study of T cell repertoires in cytomegalovirus infection. Their antigens remain unidentified. From the reads, TCRdb called clonotypes with MiXCR, one entry per CDR3 protein. The top ten clones hold around half of a sample with 35,000 to 55,000 distinct CDR3 sequences, around 21% of them seen once. The specimen comprised CD8+ T cells from cultured PBMCs, sampled from culture after CMV antigen stimulation. The source is a human donor in good health (CMV status not recorded). Some clones in this sample may be carry-over from other donors' samples.

This clonotype was seen more than once but under ten times. This chain joins TRBV30 and TRBJ1-2; 10 bases are shared with TRBD1. The CDR3 length is 13 residues. Trimming cost V 1 base and J 6 bases; bases outside gene matches: 2. Germline V lookup: CDR1 GTSNPN, CDR2 SVGIG (reference sequence). CDR3 coding DNA: TGTGCCTGGAGTGCGGGGACAGGGGATGGCTACACCTTC. Encoded protein: CAWSAGTGDGYTF.

Ten or more counts support this clonotype. This sequence joins TRBV28 and TRBJ2-7; no clear D. The CDR3 spans 15 residues. Germline CDR1 reads MDHEN; CDR2 reads SYDVKM. V was shortened by 1 base and J by 2 bases, with 12 bases between the two germline ends. Here the CDR3 reads CASSLSPAATYEQYF. Here the CDR3 DNA reads TGTGCCAGCAGTTTATCTCCGGCAGCCACCTACGAGCAGTACTTC. The full variable domain, completed using reference TRBV28 and TRBJ2-7, is DVKVTQSSRYLVKRTGEKVFLECVQDMDHENMFWYRQDPGLGLRLIYFSYDVKMKEKGDIPEGYSVSREKKERFSLILESASTNQTSMYLCASSLSPAATYEQYFGPGTRLTVT.

This clonotype occurred once. The V and J genes are TRBV29-1 and TRBJ2-7; 10 nucleotides align to TRBD1. CDR1 is SQVTM, CDR2 ANQGSEA, per germline. CDR3 length: 13 amino acids. The junction had 8 bases not matched to a gene; V was cut back by 6 bases and J by 6 bases. The CDR3 DNA is TGCAGCGTCGAATCGGGGACAGGGGTCGAGCAGTACTTC. Translated, it gives CSVESGTGVEQYF.

This chain joins TRBV30 and TRBJ2-3; 8 bases line up with TRBD1. The CDR3 is made up of 14 amino acids. V shed 2 bases and J 1 base; nucleotides not matched to a gene: 2. Germline V gene lookup returns CDR1 GTSNPN and CDR2 SVGIG (reference sequence). The CDR3 is CAWSSTGGTDTQYF. The CDR3 DNA is TGTGCCTGGAGTTCGACAGGGGGCACAGATACGCAGTATTTT.

The gene calls are TRBV20-1 and TRBJ2-7; TRBD2 matches at 11 bases. The V segment lost 6 bases and the J segment 2 bases; nucleotides outside the gene matches: 6. Germline CDR1 DFQATT, CDR2 SNEGSKA (reference sequence). The CDR3 length is 14 residues. The CDR3 loop is CSATTSGNPYEQYF. In DNA, the CDR3 is TGCAGTGCCACGACTAGCGGGAACCCCTACGAGCAGTACTTC.

This clonotype was seen many times. The gene calls are TRBV12-3 or TRBV12-4 and TRBJ2-1; D call uncertain. This CDR3 contains 12 residues. Between the trimmed V and J ends, which lost 1 base and 5 bases, there was a span of 3 bases. CDR3 loop: CASSLGDNEQFF. The CDR3 DNA sequence: TGTGCCAGCAGTTTAGGGGACAATGAGCAGTTCTTC.

This clonotype showed up just a few times. This sequence joins TRBV7-9 and TRBJ2-1; the match to TRBD1 covers 8 bases. Germline trimming cut 7 bases from V and 1 base from J; bases unmatched to any gene: 6. The CDR3 spans 15 residues. The V gene's germline CDR1 is SEHNR and CDR2 FQNEAQ (reference sequence). This chain's CDR3 is CASIPRDRSYNEQFF. The CDR3 coding sequence is TGTGCCAGCATTCCGCGGGACAGGTCCTACAATGAGCAGTTCTTC.

The V call is TRBV4-3, the J call TRBJ2-5; D unclear. Germline V gives CDR1 LGHNA, CDR2 YSLEER. The length of the CDR3 is 15 residues. V was pared by 1 base and J by 4 bases, with 13 bases between. CDR3 protein: CASSQVVSSAETQYF. DNA of the CDR3: TGCGCCAGCAGCCAAGTAGTCTCGTCGGCAGAGACCCAGTACTTC.

The genes are TRBV19 and TRBJ1-4; 8 bases map to TRBD1. Per germline, CDR1 LNHDA and CDR2 SQIVND (reference sequence). V lost 3 bases and J lost 7; bases outside the gene matches: 1. This CDR3 is 13 amino acids long. The CDR3 coding sequence is TGTGCCAGTAGTATCGACAGGGGTGAAAAACTGTTTTTT. As protein: CASSIDRGEKLFF.

The V call is TRBV6-1, the J call TRBJ2-3; D gene ambiguous. The V gene lost 1 base and the J gene lost 2 bases, with 10 bases spanning the gap. The CDR3 spans 15 residues. CDR1 is MNHNS, CDR2 SASEGT, per germline. The CDR3 DNA sequence: TGTGCCAGCAGTGAAGAGGTCTCCTCCACAGATACGCAGTATTTT. Protein product: CASSEEVSSTDTQYF.